Listed below are T cell receptor beta chains from one sample, sequenced in a study of blood T cell repertoires in COVID-19. Clones were sequenced by immunoSEQ multiplex PCR, and TCRdb holds only the in-frame ones, with some missing. The data show some 150,000 clones, approximately 82% seen once. The sequenced sample consisted of peripheral blood. The receptor source for this set is a woman in her fifties or sixties with acute or convalescent COVID-19. The CDR3 runs from the conserved cysteine through the conserved F or W. D genes are given only for firm matches. Size tells how often a clone was seen (once, few, many) or the class of an expanded clone, and some rows leave it out.

>once|TRBV21-1|-|TRBJ2-7
TGTGCCAGCAGCAAAGCGACTAGCGGGGGCCGCAGCTCCTACGAGCAGTACTTC
CASSKATSGGRSSYEQYF
>-|TRBV7-2|TRBD2|TRBJ2-5
TGTGCCAGCAGCCCCTTGGGTAGCGGGGTCCAAGAGACCCAGTACTTC
CASSPLGSGVQETQYF
>-|TRBV27|TRBD1|TRBJ2-1
TGTGCCAGCATGTGGGGACAGGGGGCCTACAATGAGCAGTTCTTC
CASMWGQGAYNEQFF
>-|TRBV15|TRBD1|TRBJ1-1
TGTGCCACCAGCAGTCTACCGGGACAGGGCCCTAACACTGAAGCTTTCTTT
CATSSLPGQGPNTEAFF
>once|TRBV28|TRBD2|TRBJ2-1
TGTGCCAGCAGTCTCGCGGGACTAGCGGATTACAATGAGCAGTTCTTC
CASSLAGLADYNEQFF
>-|TRBV7-2|TRBD1|TRBJ1-4
TGTGCCAGCAGCCCAAGACGCGCGACAGGGGGCGGGAAACTGTTTTTT
CASSPRRATGGGKLFF
>-|TRBV5-1|-|TRBJ2-2
TGCGCCAGCAGCCGAACGTCGCCTAGCGACAACACCGGGGAGCTGTTTTTT
CASSRTSPSDNTGELFF
>few|TRBV18|-|TRBJ1-5
TGTGCCAGCTCACCCCGACAGGAAATAAGCAATCAGCCCCAGCATTTT
CASSPRQEISNQPQHF
>-|TRBV9|-|TRBJ1-1
TGTGCCAGCAGCGCCAGCACTCGGGGCACTGAAGCTTTCTTT
CASSASTRGTEAFF
>-|TRBV28|TRBD1|TRBJ2-5
TGTGCCAGCAGTGACCGACAGGGGAAGATAGAGACCCAGTACTTC
CASSDRQGKIETQYF
>few|TRBV11-2|-|TRBJ2-2
TGTGCCAGCAGCTTAGTTAGTGGGACATCACTCGGCGGGGAGCTGTTTTTT
CASSLVSGTSLGGELFF
>-|TRBV4-3|-|TRBJ1-5
TGCGCCAGCAGCCAAGCAGTAAATCAGCCCCAGCATTTT
CASSQAVNQPQHF
>once|TRBV5-1|TRBD1|TRBJ1-4
TGCGCCAGCAGCCCGCTTGCGGACAGGGGAAGCGAAAAACTGTTTTTT
CASSPLADRGSEKLFF
>once|TRBV9|TRBD2|TRBJ2-1
TGTGCCAGCAGCGTAGCGCCAGCGGGGCTCTACAATGAGCAGTTCTTC
CASSVAPAGLYNEQFF
>-|TRBV4-2|-|TRBJ2-3
TGTGCCAGCAGCCCCCGCGATCCCTATACGCAGTATTTT
CASSPRDPYTQYF
>-|TRBV3-1/TRBV3-2|-|TRBJ1-2
TGTGCCAGCAGCCAAGGAAGGCTAATGGGCGGCTACACCTTC
CASSQGRLMGGYTF
>-|TRBV2|-|TRBJ1-5
TGTGCCAGCAGCGGACAACACAATCAGCCCCAGCATTTT
CASSGQHNQPQHF
>-|TRBV28|-|TRBJ2-3
TGTGCCAGCAGTCGCACAGGGCCAGATACGCAGTATTTT
CASSRTGPDTQYF
>-|TRBV4-3|-|TRBJ2-7
TGCGCCAGCAGCCCAGCCGCAGGGGCCTGGGGGCAGTACTTC
CASSPAAGAWGQYF
>-|TRBV5-6|-|TRBJ2-6
TGTGCCAGCAGGGACACTGGGGCCAACGTCCTGACTTTC
CASRDTGANVLTF
>-|TRBV27|TRBD1|TRBJ1-1
TGTGCCAGCAGTTTAGCTCCCACAGGGGGGATGAACACTGAAGCTTTCTTT
CASSLAPTGGMNTEAFF
>-|TRBV7-2|TRBD1|TRBJ2-7
TGTGCCAGCAGCTTAGTAGGGGGACAGGGAGAATCCTACGAGCAGTACTTC
CASSLVGGQGESYEQYF
>-|TRBV7-2|TRBD2|TRBJ2-7
TGTGCCAGCAGCCAAACTAGCGGGCCCTACGAGCAGTACTTC
CASSQTSGPYEQYF
>-|TRBV28|-|TRBJ1-4
TGTGCCAGCAGCCCAGCGGAACTGGTGCAAAAACTGTTTTTT
CASSPAELVQKLFF
>-|TRBV7-2|TRBD2|TRBJ2-3
TGTGCCAGCAGCCTACGACTAGCGGGGGTTGGAGGTACGCAGTATTTT
CASSLRLAGVGGTQYF
>-|TRBV19|TRBD2|TRBJ2-3
TGTGCCAGTAGTATCAGTGGGGCTAGCGGGGGGCCGAGAGATACGCAGTATTTT
CASSISGASGGPRDTQYF
>-|TRBV6-1|TRBD2|TRBJ2-2
TGTGCCAGCAGTGAGGTACCGACTAGCGGGATATCACCCGGGGAGCTGTTTTTT
CASSEVPTSGISPGELFF
>-|TRBV3-1/TRBV3-2|-|TRBJ1-2
TGTGCCAGCAGCCAAGCATTGGACAGCTATGGCTACACCTTC
CASSQALDSYGYTF
>once|TRBV11-2|TRBD2|TRBJ2-7
TGTGCCAGCAGCTTAGTCCCCGGCGGGGGCGAGCAGTACTTC
CASSLVPGGGEQYF
>-|TRBV5-4|TRBD2|TRBJ2-1
TGTGCCAGCAGCCCCACTAGCGGCCCATACAATGAGCAGTTCTTC
CASSPTSGPYNEQFF
>-|TRBV19|TRBD1|TRBJ1-6
TGTGCCAGTAAACAGGGGGCGCGGGCTCGCTTTGATTCACCCCTCCACTTT
CASKQGARARFDSPLHF
>-|TRBV9|TRBD1|TRBJ1-4
TGTGCCAGCAGCGTCACAACCGGGACAGCTAATGAAAAACTGTTTTTT
CASSVTTGTANEKLFF
>-|TRBV3-1/TRBV3-2|-|TRBJ1-3
TGTGCCAGCAGCCAAGATCTCGGAAACACCATATATTTT
CASSQDLGNTIYF
>-|TRBV11-2|-|TRBJ1-4
TGTGCCAGCAGCTTAGATCTTACAGTTACAGAATTGTTTTTT
CASSLDLTVTELFF
>once|TRBV28|TRBD1|TRBJ1-2
TGTGCCAGCAGTTTGACTAGGGGTGCCAGGGGGGACTATGGCTACACCTTC
CASSLTRGARGDYGYTF
>-|TRBV9|TRBD2|TRBJ2-1
TGTGCCAGCAGCGCCGGGGGGACTAGCAACAATGAGCAGTTCTTC
CASSAGGTSNNEQFF
>-|TRBV10-2|-|TRBJ1-1
TGCGCCAGCAGTGACAGGAGGACTGAAGCTTTCTTT
CASSDRRTEAFF
>-|TRBV28|-|TRBJ1-5
TGTGCCAGCAGTCAGGGGTTGAGTAGCAATCAGCCCCAGCATTTT
CASSQGLSSNQPQHF
>-|TRBV6-2/TRBV6-3|-|TRBJ2-7
TGTGCCAGCAGTTACTTGGGGGGTTGGGCCTACGAGCAGTACTTC
CASSYLGGWAYEQYF
>-|TRBV4-2|-|TRBJ2-7
TGTGCCAGCAGCCCCGGGGGGCTCGAGCAGTACTTC
CASSPGGLEQYF
>-|TRBV4-3|TRBD1|TRBJ1-6
TGCGCCAGCAGCCAGGACAGGGCAGGATCACCCCTCCACTTT
CASSQDRAGSPLHF
>-|TRBV7-9|TRBD2|TRBJ2-5
TGTGCCAGCAGCTTGGCTAGCGGCCAAGAGACCCAGTACTTC
CASSLASGQETQYF
>-|TRBV28|TRBD2|TRBJ2-1
TGTGCCAGCACCGGACTAGCGGGCGCTTGGGGGGGTTACAATGAGCAGTTCTTC
CASTGLAGAWGGYNEQFF
>-|TRBV7-8|-|TRBJ1-5
TGTGCCAGCAGTCATAGGGAGAATAGCAATCAGCCCCAGCATTTT
CASSHRENSNQPQHF
>-|TRBV7-9|TRBD1|TRBJ1-4
TGTGCCAGCAGCTCGGTTCGAGACAGGGTCCTGTTTTTT
CASSSVRDRVLFF
>-|TRBV1|-|TRBJ1-1
TGCACCAGCAGCCAAGAATCACCGACAATGAACACTGAAGCTTTCTTT
CTSSQESPTMNTEAFF